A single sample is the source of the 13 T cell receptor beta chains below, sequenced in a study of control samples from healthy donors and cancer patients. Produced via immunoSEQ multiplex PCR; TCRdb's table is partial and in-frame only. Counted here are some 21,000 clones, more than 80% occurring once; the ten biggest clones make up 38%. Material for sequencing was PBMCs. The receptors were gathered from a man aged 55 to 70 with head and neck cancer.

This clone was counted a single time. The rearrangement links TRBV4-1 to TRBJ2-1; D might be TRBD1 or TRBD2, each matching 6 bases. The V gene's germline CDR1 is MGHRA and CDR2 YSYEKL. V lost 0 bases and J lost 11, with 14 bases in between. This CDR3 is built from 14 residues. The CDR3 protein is CASSQEGPGAKQFF. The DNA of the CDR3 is TGCGCCAGCAGCCAAGAAGGCCCGGGGGCGAAGCAGTTCTTC.

This chain's CDR3 is CASSRERGTDTQYF. CDR3 bases: TGTGCCAGCTCGCGGGAGCGTGGCACAGATACGCAGTATTTT. The chain employs TRBV18 and TRBJ2-3; 7 nucleotides agree with TRBD2. J was trimmed by 1 base and V by 6 bases; bases with no gene match: 4. Germline assignment: CDR1 KGHSH and CDR2 LQKENI. The CDR3 sequence is 14 residues long.

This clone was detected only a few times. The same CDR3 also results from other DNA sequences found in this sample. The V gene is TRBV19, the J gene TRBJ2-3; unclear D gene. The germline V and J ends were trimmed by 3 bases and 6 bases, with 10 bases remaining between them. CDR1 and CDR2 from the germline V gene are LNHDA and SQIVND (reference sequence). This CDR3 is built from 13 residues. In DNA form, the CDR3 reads TGTGCCAGTAGTATCCCGCCGAGTGATACGCAGTATTTT. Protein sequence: CASSIPPSDTQYF. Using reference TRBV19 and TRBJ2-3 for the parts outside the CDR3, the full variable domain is DGGITQSPKYLFRKEGQNVTLSCEQNLNHDAMYWYRQDPGQGLRLIYYSQIVNDFQKGDIAEGYSVSREKKESFPLTVTSAQKNPTAFYLCASSIPPSDTQYFGPGTRLTVL.

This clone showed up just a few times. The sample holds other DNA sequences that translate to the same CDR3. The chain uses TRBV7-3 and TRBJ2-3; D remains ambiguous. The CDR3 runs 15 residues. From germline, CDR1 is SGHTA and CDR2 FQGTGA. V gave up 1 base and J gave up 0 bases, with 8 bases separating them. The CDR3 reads CASSLNEGSTDTQYF. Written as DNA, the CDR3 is TGTGCCAGCAGCTTAAATGAAGGGAGCACAGATACGCAGTATTTT.

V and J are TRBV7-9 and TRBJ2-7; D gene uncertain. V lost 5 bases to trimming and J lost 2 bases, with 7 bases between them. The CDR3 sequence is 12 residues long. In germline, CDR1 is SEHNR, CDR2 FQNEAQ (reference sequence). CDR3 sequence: CASSDLTYEQYF. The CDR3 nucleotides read TGTGCCAGCAGCGACCTAACCTACGAGCAGTACTTC.

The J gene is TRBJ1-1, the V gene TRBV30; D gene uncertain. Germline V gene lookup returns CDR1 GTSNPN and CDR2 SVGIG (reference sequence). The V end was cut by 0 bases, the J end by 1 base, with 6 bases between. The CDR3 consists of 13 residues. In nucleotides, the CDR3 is TGTGCCTGGAGTGTACTCCAGAACACTGAAGCTTTCTTT. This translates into CAWSVLQNTEAFF.

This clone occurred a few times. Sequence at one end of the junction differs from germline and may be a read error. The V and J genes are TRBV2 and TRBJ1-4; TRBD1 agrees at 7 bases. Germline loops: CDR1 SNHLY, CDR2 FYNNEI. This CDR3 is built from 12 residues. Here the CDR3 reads CASSSTGEILFF. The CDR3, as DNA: TGTGCCAGCTCCTCAACAGGGGAAATACTGTTTTTT.

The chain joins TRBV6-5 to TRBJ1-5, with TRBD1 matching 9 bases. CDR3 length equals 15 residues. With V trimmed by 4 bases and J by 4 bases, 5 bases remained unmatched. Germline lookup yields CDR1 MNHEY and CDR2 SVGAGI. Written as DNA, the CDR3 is TGTGCCAGCAGTTTCACCGGGACAGGGAATCAGCCCCAGCATTTT. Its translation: CASSFTGTGNQPQHF.

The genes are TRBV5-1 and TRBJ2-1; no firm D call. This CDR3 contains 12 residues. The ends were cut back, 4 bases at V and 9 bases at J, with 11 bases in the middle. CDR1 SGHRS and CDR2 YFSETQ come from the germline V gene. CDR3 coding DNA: TGCGCCAGCAGCCTGGAAGGGCCTGAGCAGTTCTTC. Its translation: CASSLEGPEQFF.

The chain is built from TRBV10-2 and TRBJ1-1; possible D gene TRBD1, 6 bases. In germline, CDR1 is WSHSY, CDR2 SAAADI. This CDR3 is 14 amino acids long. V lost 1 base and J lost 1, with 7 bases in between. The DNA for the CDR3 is TGCGCCAGCAGTGAGTGGGGACAGAACACTGAAGCTTTCTTT. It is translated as CASSEWGQNTEAFF.

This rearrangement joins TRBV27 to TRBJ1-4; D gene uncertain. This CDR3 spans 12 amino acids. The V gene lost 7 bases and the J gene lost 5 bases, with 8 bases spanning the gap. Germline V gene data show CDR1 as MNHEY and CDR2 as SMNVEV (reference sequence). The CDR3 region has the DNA TGTGCCAGCAAAAAGTCGAATGAAAAACTGTTTTTT. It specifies CASKKSNEKLFF.

CDR3 bases: TGTGCCAGCAGCTGGGGGAGCCAGAGACAAGAGACCCAGTACTTC. Protein: CASSWGSQRQETQYF. This chain connects TRBV2 to TRBJ2-5; D is perhaps TRBD1 or TRBD2 (5 bases each). The CDR3 sequence is 15 residues long. In germline, CDR1 is SNHLY, CDR2 FYNNEI. The germline V and J ends were trimmed by 6 bases and 2 bases, with 16 bases remaining between them.

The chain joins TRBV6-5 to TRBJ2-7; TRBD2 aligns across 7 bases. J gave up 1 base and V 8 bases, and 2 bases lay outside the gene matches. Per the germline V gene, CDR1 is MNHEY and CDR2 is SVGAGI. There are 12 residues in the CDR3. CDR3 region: CASGLGSYEQYV. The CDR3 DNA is TGTGCCAGCGGACTAGGGTCCTACGAGCAGTACGTC.